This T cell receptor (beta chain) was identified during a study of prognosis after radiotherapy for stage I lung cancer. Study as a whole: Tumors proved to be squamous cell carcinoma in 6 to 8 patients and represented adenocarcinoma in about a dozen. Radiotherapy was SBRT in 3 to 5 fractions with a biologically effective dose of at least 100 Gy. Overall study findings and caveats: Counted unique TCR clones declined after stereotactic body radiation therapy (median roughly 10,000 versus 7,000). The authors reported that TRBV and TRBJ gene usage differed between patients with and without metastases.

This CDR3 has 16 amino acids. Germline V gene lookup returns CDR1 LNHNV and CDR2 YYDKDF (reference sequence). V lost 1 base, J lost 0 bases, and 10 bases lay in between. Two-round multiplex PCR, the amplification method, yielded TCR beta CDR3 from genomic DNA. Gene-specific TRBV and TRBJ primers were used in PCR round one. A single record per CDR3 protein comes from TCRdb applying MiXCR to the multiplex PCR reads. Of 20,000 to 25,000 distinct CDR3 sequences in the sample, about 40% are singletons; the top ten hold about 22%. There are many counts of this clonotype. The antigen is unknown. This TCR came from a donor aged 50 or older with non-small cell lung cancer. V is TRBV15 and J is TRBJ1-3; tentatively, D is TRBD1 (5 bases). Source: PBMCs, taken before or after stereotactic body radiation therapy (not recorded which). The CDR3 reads CATSRGGSASGNTIYF. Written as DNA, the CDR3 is TGTGCCACCAGCAGAGGGGGGTCGGCCTCTGGAAACACCATATATTTT.